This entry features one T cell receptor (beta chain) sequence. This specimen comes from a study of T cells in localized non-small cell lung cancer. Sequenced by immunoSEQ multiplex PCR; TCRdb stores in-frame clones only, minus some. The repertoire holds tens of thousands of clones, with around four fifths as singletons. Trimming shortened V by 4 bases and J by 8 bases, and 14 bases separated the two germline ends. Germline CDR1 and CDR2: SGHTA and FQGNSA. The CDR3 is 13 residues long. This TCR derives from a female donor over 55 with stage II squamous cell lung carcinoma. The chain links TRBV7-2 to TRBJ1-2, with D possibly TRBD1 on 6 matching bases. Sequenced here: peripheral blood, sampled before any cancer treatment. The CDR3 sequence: CASSSSGRGGYTF. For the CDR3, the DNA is TGTGCCAGCAGCTCCTCGGGCAGGGGCGGCTACACCTTC.